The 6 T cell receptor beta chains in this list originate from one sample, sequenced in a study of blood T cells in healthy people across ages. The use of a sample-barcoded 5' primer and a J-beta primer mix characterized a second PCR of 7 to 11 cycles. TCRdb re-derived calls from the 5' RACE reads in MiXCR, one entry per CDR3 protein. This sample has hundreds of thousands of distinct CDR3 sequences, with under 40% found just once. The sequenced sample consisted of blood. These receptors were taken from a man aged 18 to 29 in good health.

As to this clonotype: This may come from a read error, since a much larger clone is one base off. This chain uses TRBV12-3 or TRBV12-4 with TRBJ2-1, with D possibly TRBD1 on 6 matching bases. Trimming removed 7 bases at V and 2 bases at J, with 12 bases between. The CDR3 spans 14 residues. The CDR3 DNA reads TGTGCCAGCAACCCGGACAGCACCTACAATGAGCAGTTCTTC. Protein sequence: CASNPDSTYNEQFF.

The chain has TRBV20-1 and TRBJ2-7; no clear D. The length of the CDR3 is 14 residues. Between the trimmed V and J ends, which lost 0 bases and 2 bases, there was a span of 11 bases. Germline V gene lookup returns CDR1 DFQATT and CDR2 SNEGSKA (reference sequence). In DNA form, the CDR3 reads TGCAGTGCTAGAGATTCGGCCAGCCCCTACGAGCAGTACTTC. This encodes CSARDSASPYEQYF.

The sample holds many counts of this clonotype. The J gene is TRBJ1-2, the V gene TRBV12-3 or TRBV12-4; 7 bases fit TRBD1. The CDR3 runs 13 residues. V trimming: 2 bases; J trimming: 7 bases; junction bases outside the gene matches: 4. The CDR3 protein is CASSLLTGSGYTF. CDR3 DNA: TGTGCCAGCAGTTTACTGACAGGGTCTGGCTACACCTTC.

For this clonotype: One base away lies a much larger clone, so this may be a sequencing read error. Written as DNA, the CDR3 is TGTGCCAGCAGGGCAGGGGGAAGGGGGGATACGCAGTATTTT. Translation gives CASRAGGRGDTQYF. The chain uses TRBV27 and TRBJ2-3; 7 bases fit TRBD1. CDR3 length equals 14 residues. V shed 6 bases and J 6 bases; nucleotides not matched to a gene: 9. Germline-derived CDR1 and CDR2 are MNHEY and SMNVEV (reference sequence).

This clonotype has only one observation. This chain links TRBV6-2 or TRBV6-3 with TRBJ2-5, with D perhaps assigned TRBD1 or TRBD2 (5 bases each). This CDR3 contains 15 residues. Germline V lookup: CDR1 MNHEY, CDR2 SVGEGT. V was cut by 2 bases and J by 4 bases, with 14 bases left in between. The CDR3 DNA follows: TGTGCCAGCAGTTACGGGGGAACTGTTAGAGAGACCCAGTACTTC. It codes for CASSYGGTVRETQYF.

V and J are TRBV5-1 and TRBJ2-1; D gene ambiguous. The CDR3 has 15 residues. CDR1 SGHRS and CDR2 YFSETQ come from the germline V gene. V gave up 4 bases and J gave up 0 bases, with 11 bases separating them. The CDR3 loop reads CASSTGRNSYNEQFF. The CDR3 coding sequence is TGCGCCAGCAGCACCGGACGGAACTCCTACAATGAGCAGTTCTTC.